This entry lists 17 T cell receptor beta chains sequenced from one sample in a study of blood T cells in healthy people across ages. A sample-barcoded 5' primer and a J-beta primer mix were used in a second PCR of roughly 7 to 12 cycles. TCRdb re-called the 5' RACE reads through MiXCR, storing one row per CDR3 protein. Counted here are roughly 900,000 distinct CDR3 sequences, 29% occurring once; the ten biggest clones make up 17%. Sequencing input: blood. The receptors here all came from an elderly woman in good health.

In this sample, this clonotype turned up a few times. The chain combines TRBV11-3 with TRBJ2-2, with D possibly matching TRBD2 (6 bases). The germline CDR1 and CDR2 sequences are SGHNT and YENEEA. The CDR3 has 13 residues. Trimming pared 5 bases from V and 4 bases from J, leaving 8 bases between. In DNA form, the CDR3 reads TGTGCCAGCAGCCAAGCGGGCACCGGGGAGCTGTTTTTT. Translating gives CASSQAGTGELFF.

Many counts were recorded for this clonotype. This chain links TRBV12-3 or TRBV12-4 with TRBJ1-2; tentative D call: TRBD1 (5 bases). There are 15 residues in the CDR3. V was trimmed by 6 bases and J by 8 bases, leaving 22 bases between them. CDR3 residues: CASRVGTSGLRGYTF. CDR3 sequence (DNA): TGTGCCAGCAGGGTGGGGACCTCCGGACTGCGGGGCTACACCTTC.

Of note for this clonotype: It may be a read error: a sequence one base away is much more abundant. The chain is built from TRBV4-3 and TRBJ2-1; a possible D gene is TRBD1 (7 bases). Trimming removed 3 bases from V and 3 bases from J, with 15 bases in between. This CDR3 contains 16 residues. The germline CDR1 and CDR2 sequences are LGHNA and YSLEER. The CDR3 region has the DNA TGCGCCAGCAGCCAGAGTTGCAGGGGGGTCTACAATGAGCAGTTCTTC. Its translation: CASSQSCRGVYNEQFF.

This clonotype was seen a few times. The V and J genes are TRBV10-2 and TRBJ1-1, with a possible D match to TRBD1 (6 bases). With 6 bases removed from V and 5 bases from J, the gap between germline ends came to 13 bases. The CDR3 is 13 amino acids. Germline lookup yields CDR1 WSHSY and CDR2 SAAADI. The CDR3 is CASRQGRGTEAFF. CDR3 sequence (DNA): TGCGCCAGCAGACAGGGTCGAGGAACTGAAGCTTTCTTT.

This clonotype was counted many times. V usage is TRBV7-9 and J usage is TRBJ2-5; a weak D match, TRBD2 (6 bases). Germline V lookup: CDR1 SEHNR, CDR2 FQNEAQ (reference sequence). V was clipped by 3 bases and J by 4 bases, with 18 bases between them. The CDR3 sequence is 16 residues long. The CDR3 sequence is CASSFTRGARGETQYF. The DNA for the CDR3 is TGTGCCAGCAGCTTTACCCGAGGGGCGCGGGGAGAGACCCAGTACTTC.

This clonotype came up many times. The V and J genes are TRBV20-1 and TRBJ1-1, with 7 bases aligning to TRBD1. CDR3 length: 13 amino acids. CDR1 is DFQATT, CDR2 SNEGSKA, per germline (reference sequence). V lost 4 bases and J lost 3; bases outside the gene matches: 5. The CDR3 DNA reads TGCAGTGCTACCACGGGACAGTACACTGAAGCTTTCTTT. Its protein is CSATTGQYTEAFF.

The CDR3 protein is CASSELFYSPSGGTGELFF. The CDR3 DNA sequence: TGTGCCAGCAGTGAGCTCTTCTACTCCCCCAGCGGGGGCACCGGGGAGCTGTTTTTT. This chain connects TRBV6-1 to TRBJ2-2; 8 bases match TRBD2. Germline-derived CDR1 and CDR2 are MNHNS and SASEGT. This CDR3 contains 19 residues. V gave up 3 bases and J gave up 4 bases; unmatched junction bases: 16.

The chain has TRBV3-1 and TRBJ2-1, with D possibly matching TRBD1 (6 bases). This CDR3 has 16 amino acids. V shed 5 bases and J shed 5 bases, with 19 bases lying between them. Looked up from germline, CDR1 is LGHDT and CDR2 is YNNKEL (reference sequence). CDR3 loop: CASSAILFKGDNEQFF. CDR3 DNA sequence: TGTGCCAGCAGCGCTATCCTTTTTAAGGGGGACAATGAGCAGTTCTTC.

The chain links TRBV5-1 to TRBJ1-2; possibly TRBD1 for D (6 bases). Germline CDR1 and CDR2: SGHRS and YFSETQ. With 5 bases removed from V and 3 bases from J, the gap between germline ends came to 14 bases. The CDR3 is made up of 14 amino acids. The CDR3 spells CASSSGTLDYGYTF. The CDR3 coding sequence is TGCGCCAGCAGTTCGGGGACATTGGACTATGGCTACACCTTC.

This rearrangement joins TRBV6-2 or TRBV6-3 to TRBJ1-1; TRBD1 agrees at 7 bases. Germline V lookup: CDR1 MNHEY, CDR2 SVGEGT. V dropped 5 bases and J dropped 8; count of bases not matched to a gene: 8. The CDR3 runs to 13 residues. The CDR3 spells CASSTPMTGEAFF. The CDR3 DNA follows: TGTGCCAGCAGTACCCCTATGACAGGGGAAGCTTTCTTT.

This clonotype was observed at least ten times. The chain joins TRBV25-1 to TRBJ1-2; D is unclear. V was shortened by 2 bases and J by 3 bases, with 7 bases between the two germline ends. Germline V gene data show CDR1 as MGHDK and CDR2 as SYGVNS. There are 13 residues in the CDR3. CDR3 protein: CASSEPPHYGYTF. CDR3 sequence (DNA): TGTGCCAGCAGTGAACCCCCTCACTATGGCTACACCTTC.

This clonotype has a count of ten or more. This sequence joins TRBV5-1 and TRBJ2-5; perhaps TRBD1 as D (5 bases). The germline V and J ends were trimmed by 5 bases and 0 bases, with 8 bases remaining between them. The CDR3 is 13 residues long. The germline V gene encodes CDR1 SGHRS and CDR2 YFSETQ. The chain's CDR3 is CASRSTDQETQYF. Here the CDR3 DNA reads TGCGCCAGCAGATCGACAGACCAAGAGACCCAGTACTTC.

At least ten counts were recorded for this clonotype. J is TRBJ2-1 and V is TRBV9, with TRBD1 matching over 9 bases. The J segment lost 7 bases and the V segment lost 7 bases, leaving 12 bases of the junction unmatched. CDR3 length: 15 residues. From germline, CDR1 is SGDLS and CDR2 YYNGEE. CDR3 protein: CASEHGGQGTNEQFF. The CDR3, as DNA: TGTGCCAGCGAACACGGGGGACAGGGAACAAATGAGCAGTTCTTC.

This clonotype was detected a few times. The V call is TRBV6-6, the J call TRBJ2-7, with 8 bases that match TRBD1. Losses at the gene ends were 4 bases for V and 5 bases for J; bases not matched to a gene: 7. Germline loops: CDR1 MNHNY, CDR2 SVGAGI (reference sequence). The CDR3 is 14 residues long. The CDR3 spells CASSSGDRKDEQYF. In DNA, the CDR3 is TGTGCCAGCAGTTCCGGGGACAGGAAAGACGAGCAGTACTTC.

This clonotype was observed a handful of times. V and J are TRBV7-2 and TRBJ2-2; TRBD1 matches at 10 bases. V gave up 0 bases and J gave up 4 bases; unmatched junction bases: 5. The CDR3 is 17 amino acids. In germline, CDR1 is SGHTA, CDR2 FQGNSA. The CDR3 nucleotides read TGTGCCAGCAGCTTAGCCGGGACAGGGGTTCGCACCGGGGAGCTGTTTTTT. It codes for CASSLAGTGVRTGELFF. Full variable domain (rest looked up from reference TRBV7-2 and TRBJ2-2): GAGVSQSPSNKVTEKGKDVELRCDPISGHTALYWYRQSLGQGLEFLIYFQGNSAPDKSGLPSDRFSAERTGGSVSTLTIQRTQQEDSAVYLCASSLAGTGVRTGELFFGEGSRLTVL.

This clonotype was detected ten times or more. This chain links TRBV6-2 or TRBV6-3 with TRBJ2-5; D is possibly TRBD1 or TRBD2 (6 bases each). V lost 2 bases, J lost 4 bases, and 14 bases lay in between. This CDR3 contains 15 residues. Germline-derived CDR1 and CDR2 are MNHEY and SVGEGT. CDR3 loop: CASSYVPGASETQYF. CDR3 DNA: TGTGCCAGCAGTTACGTGCCGGGGGCGTCAGAGACCCAGTACTTC.

Comments on this clonotype: This sequence may be a read error, since a much larger clone differs from it by one base. This rearrangement joins TRBV28 to TRBJ1-2, with a possible D match to TRBD1 (6 bases). This CDR3 has 13 amino acids. Germline V gene sequence: CDR1 MDHEN, CDR2 SYDVKM. The CDR3 here is CASSHTGIYDYTF. The CDR3, as DNA: TGTGCCAGCAGTCACACAGGGATCTATGACTACACCTTC.